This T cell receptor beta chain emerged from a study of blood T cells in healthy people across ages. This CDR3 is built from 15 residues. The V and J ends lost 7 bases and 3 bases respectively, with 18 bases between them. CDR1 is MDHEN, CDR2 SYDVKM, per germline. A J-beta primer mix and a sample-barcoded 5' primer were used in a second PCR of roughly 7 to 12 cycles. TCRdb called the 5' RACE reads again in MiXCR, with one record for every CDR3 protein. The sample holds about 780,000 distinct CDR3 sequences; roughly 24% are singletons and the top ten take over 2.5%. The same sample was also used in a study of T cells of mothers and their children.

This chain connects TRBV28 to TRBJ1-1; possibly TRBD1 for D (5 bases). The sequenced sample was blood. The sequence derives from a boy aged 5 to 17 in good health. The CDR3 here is CASILGAGPHTEAFF. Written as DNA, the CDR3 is TGTGCCAGCATCTTAGGGGCGGGACCCCACACTGAAGCTTTCTTT.